The 24 T cell receptor beta chains below all came from one sample that was sequenced in a study of shared T cell receptors in the human thymus. Produced via immunoSEQ multiplex PCR; TCRdb's table is partial and in-frame only. The repertoire includes hundreds of thousands of clones, more than 70% of them detected once, and 0.0094% sits in the top ten. These records were also assigned to another study, of human thymus T cells.

What was sequenced was thymocytes. These receptors originate from a boy under two years old with a congenital heart defect.

V gene TRBV11-2 combines with J gene TRBJ2-7, with 8 nucleotides matching TRBD2. The CDR3 is 17 amino acids. The germline V gene encodes CDR1 SGHAT and CDR2 FQNNGV. V was pared by 6 bases and J by 3 bases, with 16 bases of the junction left unmatched. CDR3 DNA: TGTGCCAGCAGAAAAACTGCCCACAGCGGGGGCCGCTACGAGCAGTACTTC. It specifies CASRKTAHSGGRYEQYF.

The chain links TRBV25-1 to TRBJ2-7; D is possibly TRBD1 (6 bases). The CDR3 has 15 residues. Trimming took off 5 bases at V and 4 bases at J, with 18 bases between the two ends. CDR1 is MGHDK and CDR2 is SYGVNS in the germline V gene. CDR3 protein: CASSRHRVGVYEQYF. The CDR3, as DNA: TGTGCCAGCAGTCGCCACAGGGTAGGGGTTTACGAGCAGTACTTC.

This clone was counted a single time. The chain has TRBV4-1 and TRBJ2-2, with 11 bases fitting TRBD2. The germline V gene has CDR1 MGHRA and CDR2 YSYEKL. Losses at the gene ends were 0 bases for V and 0 bases for J; bases not matched to a gene: 3. The CDR3 length is 18 residues. The CDR3 DNA is TGCGCCAGCAGCCAAGATCCTAGCGGGGGGTCGAACACCGGGGAGCTGTTTTTT. Translating gives CASSQDPSGGSNTGELFF.

The V gene is TRBV5-4, the J gene TRBJ2-3; TRBD1 matches 8 bases. This CDR3 spans 18 amino acids. Germline V gives CDR1 SGHNT, CDR2 YYREEE (reference sequence). With V trimmed by 3 bases and J by 3 bases, 15 bases remained unmatched. The CDR3 nucleotides read TGTGCCAGCAGCTGGACAGGGTTTTTTAGGCCGAAAACAGATACGCAGTATTTT. Protein sequence: CASSWTGFFRPKTDTQYF.

The chain is built from TRBV4-1 and TRBJ1-3; unclear D gene. Trimming left V 3 bases short and J 0 bases short, with 15 bases between. This CDR3 spans 17 amino acids. Germline assignment: CDR1 MGHRA and CDR2 YSYEKL. The CDR3 here is CASSHTRARYSGNTIYF. For the CDR3, the DNA is TGCGCCAGCAGCCACACCCGCGCTAGGTACTCTGGAAACACCATATATTTT.

This rearrangement joins TRBV5-1 to TRBJ2-5; a weak D match, TRBD2 (5 bases). Germline V lookup: CDR1 SGHRS, CDR2 YFSETQ. The CDR3 consists of 15 residues. V lost 2 bases and J lost 2, with 13 bases in between. This CDR3 reads CASSFVDGEQETQYF. The CDR3 DNA sequence: TGCGCCAGCAGCTTTGTGGACGGGGAACAAGAGACCCAGTACTTC.

The rearrangement uses TRBV4-1 and TRBJ2-1, with 7 nucleotides matching TRBD2. Germline assignment: CDR1 MGHRA and CDR2 YSYEKL. With V trimmed by 0 bases and J by 4 bases, 9 bases remained unmatched. This CDR3 is built from 17 residues. The CDR3 protein is CASSQDPPSGKYNEQFF. CDR3 DNA: TGCGCCAGCAGCCAAGATCCCCCTAGCGGAAAATACAATGAGCAGTTCTTC.

The chain combines TRBV14 with TRBJ2-3, with 9 bases that match TRBD2. The germline gives CDR1 SGHDN, CDR2 FVKESK. J was trimmed by 1 base and V by 1 base; bases with no gene match: 6. The CDR3 extends over 17 amino acids. CDR3 region: CASSQAKRGAGTDTQYF. DNA of the CDR3: TGTGCCAGCAGCCAAGCGAAGCGGGGGGCCGGCACAGATACGCAGTATTTT.

This clone was recorded only once. V is TRBV4-3 and J is TRBJ2-1; D remains ambiguous. There are 16 residues in the CDR3. The germline V gene has CDR1 LGHNA and CDR2 YSLEER. With 0 bases removed from V and 2 bases from J, the gap between germline ends came to 11 bases. CDR3 sequence reads: CASSQDREAPYNEQFF. CDR3 nucleotides: TGCGCCAGCAGCCAAGATCGAGAGGCACCCTACAATGAGCAGTTCTTC.

The rearrangement links TRBV7-6 to TRBJ2-7; D gene ambiguous. The CDR3 is 11 residues long. Germline CDR1 is SGHVS and CDR2 is FNYEAQ. Trimming took 5 bases from V and 6 from J, leaving 8 bases between them. The CDR3 loop reads CASSQGGEQYF. The CDR3 nucleotides read TGTGCCAGCAGCCAAGGCGGCGAGCAGTACTTC.

The J gene is TRBJ1-5, the V gene TRBV19; 10 bases are a match to TRBD1. The germline V gene has CDR1 LNHDA and CDR2 SQIVND (reference sequence). V was pared by 5 bases and J by 2 bases, with 12 bases of the junction left unmatched. This CDR3 has 18 amino acids. The CDR3 nucleotides are TGTGCCAGTAGTGGCCGGGACAGGGGAATTTTAGGCAATCAGCCCCAGCATTTT. This translates into CASSGRDRGILGNQPQHF.

This clone appeared a single time. The chain uses TRBV9 and TRBJ2-7; a weak D match, TRBD1 (6 bases). In germline, CDR1 is SGDLS, CDR2 YYNGEE. This CDR3 contains 16 residues. Trimming cost V 0 bases and J 2 bases, with 15 bases left between them. The CDR3 loop reads CASSVGGSGHTYEQYF. The CDR3 DNA sequence: TGTGCCAGCAGCGTAGGGGGGTCGGGACATACCTACGAGCAGTACTTC.

The chain joins TRBV7-6 to TRBJ2-7, with 7 bases fitting TRBD1. The CDR3 covers 15 residues. With V trimmed by 5 bases and J by 0 bases, 7 bases remained unmatched. From germline, CDR1 is SGHVS and CDR2 FNYEAQ. CDR3 coding DNA: TGTGCCAGCAGCCCAGGGACAGCGGACTCCTACGAGCAGTACTTC. Encoded protein: CASSPGTADSYEQYF.

The J gene is TRBJ1-4, the V gene TRBV11-1; D remains unclear. Germline V gene sequence: CDR1 SGHAT, CDR2 FQDESV (reference sequence). CDR3 length equals 15 residues. V was shortened by 5 bases and J by 8 bases, with 18 bases between the two germline ends. The CDR3 loop is CASSRCPRGREKLFF. DNA of the CDR3: TGTGCCAGCAGCCGATGCCCCCGCGGAAGAGAAAAACTGTTTTTT.

The genes are TRBV11-2 and TRBJ1-2, with D maybe TRBD1 (6 bases). Per germline, CDR1 SGHAT and CDR2 FQNNGV. This CDR3 region has 18 residues. V lost 6 bases and J 4 bases, leaving 27 bases between the germline ends. CDR3 DNA: TGTGCCAGCAGTTTTTCCGACGGACAGCCTCGTACGGCCTATGGCTACACCTTC. It encodes CASSFSDGQPRTAYGYTF.

This clone showed up just once. This sequence joins TRBV7-9 and TRBJ2-7, with 8 bases lining up with TRBD1. The CDR3 spans 14 residues. The germline gives CDR1 SEHNR, CDR2 FQNEAQ (reference sequence). The trim removed 0 bases at V and 7 bases at J, leaving 5 bases unmatched. The CDR3 DNA sequence: TGTGCCAGCAGCTTAGCCACAGGGGGTGGGGAGCAGTACTTC. Residues: CASSLATGGGEQYF. Supplemented by reference TRBV7-9 and TRBJ2-7, the full variable domain reads DTGVSQNPRHKITKRGQNVTFRCDPISEHNRLYWYRQTLGQGPEFLTYFQNEAQLEKSRLLSDRFSAERPKGSFSTLEIQRTEQGDSAMYLCASSLATGGGEQYFGPGTRLTVT.

The rearrangement uses TRBV10-3 and TRBJ1-1; D call uncertain. The CDR3 covers 14 residues. The germline V and J ends were trimmed by 6 bases and 3 bases, with 14 bases remaining between them. CDR1 and CDR2 from the germline V gene are ENHRY and SYGVKD. The CDR3 region is CAIRPGRPDTEAFF. The CDR3 DNA is TGTGCCATCAGACCAGGTCGGCCCGACACTGAAGCTTTCTTT.

The rearrangement uses TRBV7-9 and TRBJ1-2; 9 nucleotides match TRBD1. The CDR3 contains 16 residues. Germline V gene lookup returns CDR1 SEHNR and CDR2 FQNEAQ (reference sequence). V was pared by 3 bases and J by 1 base, with 6 bases of the junction left unmatched. This chain's CDR3 is CASSFRPGQGNYGYTF. CDR3 nucleotide sequence: TGTGCCAGCAGCTTCAGACCGGGACAGGGTAACTATGGCTACACCTTC.

This chain links TRBV28 with TRBJ1-1, with D tentatively TRBD1 (6 bases). This CDR3 has 14 residues. The V gene lost 5 bases and the J gene lost 0 bases, with 10 bases spanning the gap. Germline V gene data show CDR1 as MDHEN and CDR2 as SYDVKM. CDR3 bases: TGTGCCAGCAGTACTAGACAGGTGAACACTGAAGCTTTCTTT. Its protein product is CASSTRQVNTEAFF.

A note on this clone: Relative to the germline gene, one junction end is altered; a read error may explain this. The V and J genes are TRBV4-3 and TRBJ2-1; 10 nucleotides agree with TRBD1. Germline V gene sequence: CDR1 LGHNA, CDR2 YSLEER. The CDR3 contains 17 residues. The CDR3: CASSQDLDRGSFNEQFF. In DNA form, the CDR3 reads TGCGCCAGCAGCCAAGATTTGGACAGGGGGTCCTTCAATGAGCAGTTCTTC.

The chain uses TRBV1 and TRBJ2-1; the table assigns TRBD1, which was not confirmed against the DNA. TRBV1 is reported as a pseudogene. The CDR3 length is 13 residues. CDR3 nucleotides: TGCACCAGCAGCCAGAGCCGGGACAGTGAGCAGTTCTTC. Protein sequence: CTSSQSRDSEQFF.

The chain links TRBV27 to TRBJ1-5, with 10 bases matching TRBD1. CDR1 and CDR2 from the germline V gene are MNHEY and SMNVEV (reference sequence). This CDR3 region has 17 residues. Losses at the gene ends were 5 bases for V and 3 bases for J; bases not matched to a gene: 10. The CDR3 sequence: CASSRRQGANDNQPQHF. In DNA form, the CDR3 reads TGTGCCAGCAGTCGAAGACAGGGGGCTAATGACAATCAGCCCCAGCATTTT.

This chain connects TRBV6-5 to TRBJ2-5; 8 bases map to TRBD1. With the DNA end fitting TRBJ2-7 better, the J assignment may be wrong. The CDR3 is made up of 15 amino acids. In germline, CDR1 is MNHEY, CDR2 SVGAGI. CDR3: CASSCRTGSPHEQYF. CDR3 bases: TGTGCCAGCAGTTGCCGGACAGGGAGTCCCCACGAGCAGTACTTC.

V usage is TRBV30 and J usage is TRBJ2-1, with D perhaps matching TRBD2 (5 bases). The germline gives CDR1 GTSNPN, CDR2 SVGIG (reference sequence). CDR3 length equals 12 residues. The germline V and J ends were trimmed by 3 bases and 5 bases, with 8 bases remaining between them. This CDR3 reads CAWRKGDNEQFF. The DNA of the CDR3 is TGTGCCTGGAGAAAGGGAGACAATGAGCAGTTCTTC.